One sample yielded the 15 T cell receptor beta chains listed below, sequenced in a study of Tregs in tolerant kidney transplant recipients. Assay: immunoSEQ multiplex PCR; the TCRdb copy retains only in-frame clones and omits some. The table includes approximately 60,000 clones, over 75% detected once. Mixed chimerism was transient after nonmyeloablative marrow transplants from related graft donors. The sample was CD4+ T cells from blood (PBMCs), taken 6 months after the transplant. The source is a human patient who received a combined kidney and bone marrow transplant. The graft donor may account for some of the T cells.

This chain joins TRBV7-2 and TRBJ1-3; 7 bases are a match to TRBD1. There are 15 residues in the CDR3. The V segment lost 5 bases and the J segment 2 bases; nucleotides outside the gene matches: 6. The germline gives CDR1 SGHTA, CDR2 FQGNSA. The CDR3, as DNA: TGTGCCAGCAGCGAAAAGACAGGGACTGGAAACACCATATATTTT. It codes for CASSEKTGTGNTIYF.

The chain carries TRBV4-1 and TRBJ2-6, with no clear D. Trimming took off 1 base at V and 3 bases at J, with 10 bases between the two ends. Germline V CDR1 and CDR2: MGHRA, YSYEKL. This CDR3 is 16 amino acids long. The CDR3 reads CASSQVRLGGANVLTF. CDR3 DNA sequence: TGCGCCAGCAGCCAAGTTCGCCTCGGTGGGGCCAACGTCCTGACTTTC.

The chain combines TRBV4-3 with TRBJ2-7; 8 bases agree with TRBD2. V dropped 4 bases and J dropped 3; count of bases not matched to a gene: 8. CDR1 LGHNA and CDR2 YSLEER come from the germline V gene. CDR3 size: 15 residues. The CDR3 is CASSPRTSTYYEQYF. CDR3 DNA sequence: TGCGCCAGCAGCCCTAGGACTAGCACCTACTACGAGCAGTACTTC.

The gene calls are TRBV4-2 and TRBJ2-7; the match to TRBD2 covers 8 bases. Germline V CDR1 and CDR2: LGHNA, YNFKEQ. This CDR3 is 16 amino acids long. J lost 6 bases, V lost 0 bases, and 10 bases had no gene match. CDR3 nucleotide sequence: TGTGCCAGCAGCCAAGATGGCGGGAGGCGGACACGCGAGCAGTACTTC. It codes for CASSQDGGRRTREQYF.

This clone was found once. The chain combines TRBV18 with TRBJ2-1; 7 bases match TRBD2. Germline V gene lookup returns CDR1 KGHSH and CDR2 LQKENI. The CDR3 extends over 17 amino acids. The J segment lost 0 bases and the V segment lost 2 bases, leaving 7 bases of the junction unmatched. CDR3 sequence: CASSPLASGDSYNEQFF. CDR3 in DNA: TGTGCCAGCTCACCATTGGCAAGCGGGGACTCCTACAATGAGCAGTTCTTC.

The V gene is TRBV7-9, the J gene TRBJ2-3; 9 nucleotides align to TRBD1. The CDR3 is 16 amino acids. V lost 5 bases and J lost 0; bases outside the gene matches: 6. Germline V lookup: CDR1 SEHNR, CDR2 FQNEAQ (reference sequence). CDR3 protein: CASSLGTGLSTDTQYF. DNA of the CDR3: TGTGCCAGCAGCCTCGGGACAGGGTTAAGCACAGATACGCAGTATTTT.

Notes on this clone: Other DNA sequences in the same sample also yield this CDR3. The chain couples TRBV5-1 to TRBJ1-6, with D tentatively TRBD1 (6 bases). V lost 1 base to trimming and J lost 9 bases, with 11 bases between them. The CDR3 runs 14 residues. CDR1 and CDR2 from the germline V gene are SGHRS and YFSETQ. CDR3 DNA: TGCGCCAGCAGCTTGTTACAGGGAAGTTCACCCCTCCACTTT. This sequence encodes CASSLLQGSSPLHF.

This clone was counted a single time. The gene calls are TRBV19 and TRBJ2-6; 8 nucleotides line up with TRBD1. The CDR3 runs 16 residues. Germline CDR1 is LNHDA and CDR2 is SQIVND (reference sequence). Trimming removed 6 bases from V and 3 bases from J; junction bases left unmatched: 7. In nucleotides, the CDR3 is TGTGCCAGTAGCACCAGGGGGCGGGGTGGGGCCAACGTCCTGACTTTC. Amino acids: CASSTRGRGGANVLTF.

The genes are TRBV15 and TRBJ1-1; 9 bases align to TRBD1. The CDR3 consists of 13 residues. V lost 4 bases, J lost 6 bases, and 3 bases stayed unmatched. Germline V gives CDR1 LNHNV, CDR2 YYDKDF (reference sequence). The chain's CDR3 is CATSIRQGAEAFF. The CDR3 region has the DNA TGTGCCACCAGCATCAGACAGGGGGCTGAAGCTTTCTTT. Looking up the rest from reference TRBV15 and TRBJ1-1 gives the full variable domain: DAMVIQNPRYQVTQFGKPVTLSCSQTLNHNVMYWYQQKSSQAPKLLFHYYDKDFNNEADTPDNFQSRRPNTSFCFLDIRSPGLGDTAMYLCATSIRQGAEAFFGQGTRLTVV.

The rearrangement links TRBV7-8 to TRBJ2-7, with TRBD2 as a possible D gene (6 bases). Per germline, CDR1 SGHVS and CDR2 FQNEAQ. V shed 5 bases and J shed 2 bases, with 22 bases lying between them. This CDR3 region has 17 residues. The CDR3 loop is CASSRRGEGLNTYEQYF. DNA for the CDR3: TGTGCCAGCAGCCGGCGTGGCGAGGGACTTAATACCTACGAGCAGTACTTC.

The V gene is TRBV16, the J gene TRBJ1-2; TRBD1 aligns across 7 bases. Germline values: CDR1 KGHSY, CDR2 FQNENV. With V trimmed by 0 bases and J by 4 bases, 5 bases remained unmatched. This CDR3 region has 15 residues. CDR3 in DNA: TGTGCCAGCAGCCAATCAAGGACAGGTTCCTATGGCTACACCTTC. It is translated as CASSQSRTGSYGYTF. Full variable domain (outside the CDR3, taken from reference TRBV16 and TRBJ1-2): GEEVAQTPKHLVRGEGQKAKLYCAPIKGHSYVFWYQQVLKNEFKFLISFQNENVFDETGMPKERFSAKCLPNSPCSLEIQATKLEDSAVYFCASSQSRTGSYGYTFGSGTRLTVV.

The CDR3 DNA is TGCGCCAGCAGCCAACACATCCCGAACACTGAAGCTTTCTTT. It codes for CASSQHIPNTEAFF. The chain has TRBV4-1 and TRBJ1-1; D ambiguous. The CDR3 is 14 residues long. Germline assignment: CDR1 MGHRA and CDR2 YSYEKL. Between the trimmed V and J ends, which lost 2 bases and 1 base, there was a span of 8 bases.

The V call is TRBV10-3, the J call TRBJ2-5; TRBD1 agrees at 9 bases. V shed 3 bases, J shed 5 bases, and the junction held 7 bases outside the gene matches. The CDR3 is 15 residues long. Germline V gene sequence: CDR1 ENHRY, CDR2 SYGVKD. This CDR3 is CAISDSPTGGETQYF. CDR3 bases: TGTGCCATCAGTGACTCCCCGACAGGGGGGGAGACCCAGTACTTC.

The rearrangement links TRBV6-1 to TRBJ2-7, with 7 bases aligning to TRBD2. In germline, CDR1 is MNHNS, CDR2 SASEGT. This CDR3 region has 15 residues. V was clipped by 7 bases and J by 4 bases; unmatched bases: 13. This CDR3 reads CASKDSGTMAYEQYF. CDR3 nucleotides: TGTGCCAGCAAAGATTCCGGGACTATGGCGTACGAGCAGTACTTC.

The chain employs TRBV9 and TRBJ2-1; a weak D match, TRBD2 (6 bases). V lost 0 bases and J lost 2, with 9 bases in between. Germline CDR1 and CDR2: SGDLS and YYNGEE. The CDR3 covers 15 residues. The CDR3 here is CASSVDGRAYNEQFF. CDR3 DNA sequence: TGTGCCAGCAGCGTAGACGGGAGAGCCTACAATGAGCAGTTCTTC.